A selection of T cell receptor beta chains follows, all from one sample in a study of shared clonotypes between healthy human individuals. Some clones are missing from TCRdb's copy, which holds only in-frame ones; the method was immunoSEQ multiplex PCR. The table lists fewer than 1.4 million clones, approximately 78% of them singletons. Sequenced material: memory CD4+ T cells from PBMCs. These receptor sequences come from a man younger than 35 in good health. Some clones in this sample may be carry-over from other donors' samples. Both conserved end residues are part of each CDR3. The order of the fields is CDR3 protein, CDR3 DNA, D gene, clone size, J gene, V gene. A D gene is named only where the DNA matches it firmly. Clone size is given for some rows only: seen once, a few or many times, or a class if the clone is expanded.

CDR3aa: CASSSPGTGDYEQYF
CDR3nt: TGTGCCAGCAGTTCCCCGGGGACAGGGGACTACGAGCAGTACTTC
d_gene: TRBD1
abundance: -
j_gene: TRBJ2-7
v_gene: TRBV6-6

CDR3aa: CAWNRQVQQPQHF
CDR3nt: TGTGCCTGGAATCGACAGGTCCAACAGCCCCAGCATTTT
d_gene: -
abundance: -
j_gene: TRBJ1-5
v_gene: TRBV30

CDR3aa: CAISDGNTEAFF
CDR3nt: TGTGCCATCAGTGACGGTAACACTGAAGCTTTCTTT
d_gene: -
abundance: -
j_gene: TRBJ1-1
v_gene: TRBV10-3

CDR3aa: CASARGQQLYEQYF
CDR3nt: TGTGCCAGCGCCCGGGGACAGCAACTCTACGAGCAGTACTTC
d_gene: TRBD1
abundance: -
j_gene: TRBJ2-7
v_gene: TRBV2

CDR3aa: CATFSGASYEQYF
CDR3nt: TGTGCCACCTTTAGCGGTGCCTCCTACGAGCAGTACTTC
d_gene: -
abundance: -
j_gene: TRBJ2-7
v_gene: TRBV18

CDR3aa: CAWSQDTEAFF
CDR3nt: TGTGCCTGGAGTCAGGATACTGAAGCTTTCTTT
d_gene: -
abundance: -
j_gene: TRBJ1-1
v_gene: TRBV30

CDR3aa: CASSQVLGGEQYF
CDR3nt: TGTGCCAGCAGCCAGGTTCTGGGGGGCGAGCAGTACTTC
d_gene: -
abundance: -
j_gene: TRBJ2-7
v_gene: TRBV14

CDR3aa: CASSLRRGYNNEQFF
CDR3nt: TGTGCCAGCAGCTTAAGGCGGGGTTACAACAATGAGCAGTTCTTC
d_gene: -
abundance: -
j_gene: TRBJ2-1
v_gene: TRBV7-3

CDR3aa: CASSLAGGRSSYNEQFF
CDR3nt: TGTGCCAGCAGCTTAGCGGGAGGCCGCAGCTCCTACAATGAGCAGTTCTTC
d_gene: -
abundance: -
j_gene: TRBJ2-1
v_gene: TRBV7-9

CDR3aa: CASSDWGETQYF
CDR3nt: TGTGCCAGCAGTGATTGGGGGGAGACCCAGTACTTC
d_gene: -
abundance: -
j_gene: TRBJ2-5
v_gene: TRBV6-1

CDR3aa: CASSARWTGGTAKNIQYF
CDR3nt: TGTGCCAGCAGCGCGAGGTGGACAGGGGGCACAGCCAAAAACATTCAGTACTTC
d_gene: TRBD1
abundance: -
j_gene: TRBJ2-4
v_gene: TRBV7-9

CDR3aa: CASTKVGHMMNTEAFF
CDR3nt: TGTGCCAGCACCAAGGTGGGACATATGATGAACACTGAAGCTTTCTTT
d_gene: -
abundance: -
j_gene: TRBJ1-1
v_gene: TRBV28

CDR3aa: CASSLEHATEAFF
CDR3nt: TGTGCCAGCAGCTTAGAGCATGCCACTGAAGCTTTCTTT
d_gene: -
abundance: -
j_gene: TRBJ1-1
v_gene: TRBV7-6

CDR3aa: CASSLEGQDNNEQFF
CDR3nt: TGTGCCAGCAGCTTGGAGGGACAGGATAACAATGAGCAGTTCTTC
d_gene: TRBD1
abundance: -
j_gene: TRBJ2-1
v_gene: TRBV11-3

CDR3aa: CAWGAGYSTYEQYF
CDR3nt: TGTGCCTGGGGGGCAGGATACTCCACCTACGAGCAGTACTTC
d_gene: -
abundance: -
j_gene: TRBJ2-7
v_gene: TRBV30

CDR3aa: CASSQGGSEKLFF
CDR3nt: TGTGCCAGCAGCCAGGGGGGTAGTGAAAAACTGTTTTTT
d_gene: TRBD1
abundance: -
j_gene: TRBJ1-4
v_gene: TRBV28

CDR3aa: CAWDRTGDSKNIQYF
CDR3nt: TGTGCCTGGGACCGGACGGGGGACTCCAAAAACATTCAGTACTTC
d_gene: -
abundance: -
j_gene: TRBJ2-4
v_gene: TRBV30

CDR3aa: CASSDLDRTNTF
CDR3nt: TGCGCCAGCAGTGACCTTGACAGGACCAACACCTTC
d_gene: -
abundance: -
j_gene: TRBJ1-2
v_gene: TRBV10-2

CDR3aa: CASREQGGSGNEQFF
CDR3nt: TGTGCCAGCAGGGAACAGGGTGGTTCGGGCAATGAGCAGTTCTTC
d_gene: -
abundance: -
j_gene: TRBJ2-1
v_gene: TRBV28

CDR3aa: CSGGLAGLKDTQYF
CDR3nt: TGCAGCGGAGGACTAGCGGGACTCAAAGATACGCAGTATTTT
d_gene: TRBD2
abundance: -
j_gene: TRBJ2-3
v_gene: TRBV29-1

CDR3aa: CASSLDPRGTGELFF
CDR3nt: TGCGCCAGCAGCTTGGACCCCAGGGGGACCGGGGAGCTGTTTTTT
d_gene: TRBD1
abundance: -
j_gene: TRBJ2-2
v_gene: TRBV5-1

CDR3aa: CASGVAGGQYEQFF
CDR3nt: TGTGCCAGCGGAGTCGCAGGGGGCCAATATGAGCAGTTCTTC
d_gene: TRBD1
abundance: -
j_gene: TRBJ2-1
v_gene: TRBV2

CDR3aa: CAWRIGSSYEQYF
CDR3nt: TGTGCCTGGAGGATCGGGAGCTCCTACGAGCAGTACTTC
d_gene: -
abundance: -
j_gene: TRBJ2-7
v_gene: TRBV30

CDR3aa: CASSLSLGTDTQYF
CDR3nt: TGTGCCAGCAGTTTATCTCTCGGCACAGATACGCAGTATTTT
d_gene: -
abundance: many
j_gene: TRBJ2-3
v_gene: TRBV27

CDR3aa: CASSLGLAGAETQYF
CDR3nt: TGTGCCAGCAGCTTAGGACTAGCGGGAGCAGAGACCCAGTACTTC
d_gene: TRBD2
abundance: once
j_gene: TRBJ2-5
v_gene: TRBV11-2

CDR3aa: CASSPSPSNQPQHF
CDR3nt: TGTGCCAGCTCACCCTCACCTAGCAATCAGCCCCAGCATTTT
d_gene: -
abundance: -
j_gene: TRBJ1-5
v_gene: TRBV18

CDR3aa: CSVEARDRGPDTQYF
CDR3nt: TGCAGCGTTGAAGCCCGGGACAGGGGCCCAGATACGCAGTATTTT
d_gene: TRBD1
abundance: -
j_gene: TRBJ2-3
v_gene: TRBV29-1

CDR3aa: CASSQILRGARNTEAFF
CDR3nt: TGTGCCAGCAGCCAAATCCTCCGGGGGGCGAGGAACACTGAAGCTTTCTTT
d_gene: -
abundance: -
j_gene: TRBJ1-1
v_gene: TRBV7-2